The 25 T cell receptor beta chains listed next were all sequenced from one sample in a study of early T cells in non-severe SARS-CoV-2 infection. MiXCR was run by TCRdb on the 5' RACE reads, yielding one entry per CDR3 protein. The sample has 100,000 to 150,000 distinct CDR3 sequences, under 15% seen once. The sequencing input was whole blood. These receptors came from an adult who was a healthcare worker with PCR-confirmed SARS-CoV-2 infection or an uninfected control (not recorded which).

This clonotype was observed a handful of times. The V gene is TRBV10-3, the J gene TRBJ2-3; 13 bases fit TRBD2. The CDR3 loop spans 14 amino acids. Germline trimming cut 8 bases from V and 4 bases from J; bases unmatched to any gene: 3. Germline values: CDR1 ENHRY, CDR2 SYGVKD. The CDR3 protein is CAIGTSGEADTQYF. The CDR3 DNA follows: TGTGCCATCGGGACTAGCGGGGAGGCAGATACGCAGTATTTT.

The CDR3 coding sequence is TGTGCCAGCAGCCTCGGCTCTGAACTGCAGTATTTT. Translating gives CASSLGSELQYF. The genes are TRBV11-2 and TRBJ2-3, with D hard to call. V lost 5 bases to trimming and J lost 11 bases, with 14 bases between them. CDR1 is SGHAT, CDR2 FQNNGV, per germline. This CDR3 is built from 12 residues.

The CDR3 sequence is CSARESRTGTGELFF. The DNA for the CDR3 is TGCAGTGCTAGAGAAAGTCGTACAGGAACCGGGGAGCTGTTTTTT. This chain uses TRBV20-1 with TRBJ2-2, with D possibly TRBD1 on 5 matching bases. The CDR3 runs to 15 residues. The germline V and J ends were trimmed by 0 bases and 5 bases, with 13 bases remaining between them. Germline assignment: CDR1 DFQATT and CDR2 SNEGSKA (reference sequence).

This clonotype was detected ten times or more. The V call is TRBV7-2, the J call TRBJ1-6, with D perhaps matching TRBD1 (5 bases). The V end was cut by 2 bases, the J end by 10 bases, with 15 bases between. The CDR3 loop spans 15 amino acids. The germline gives CDR1 SGHTA, CDR2 FQGNSA. For the CDR3, the DNA is TGTGCCAGCAGCTTACCGGGGGGTGCCCAGTCACCCCTCCACTTT. It encodes CASSLPGGAQSPLHF. Full variable domain (remainder filled in from reference TRBV7-2 and TRBJ1-6): GAGVSQSPSNKVTEKGKDVELRCDPISGHTALYWYRQSLGQGLEFLIYFQGNSAPDKSGLPSDRFSAERTGGSVSTLTIQRTQQEDSAVYLCASSLPGGAQSPLHFGNGTRLTVT.

V usage is TRBV7-6 and J usage is TRBJ2-2; TRBD1 is a possible D gene (6 bases). CDR3 length: 15 residues. Germline CDR1 reads SGHVS; CDR2 reads FNYEAQ. Between the trimmed V and J ends, which lost 5 bases and 4 bases, there was a span of 14 bases. CDR3 loop: CASSVQGISTGELFF. The CDR3 region has the DNA TGTGCCAGCAGCGTCCAGGGGATAAGCACCGGGGAGCTGTTTTTT.

The chain recombines TRBV19 with TRBJ2-1; 7 nucleotides line up with TRBD2. J was trimmed by 2 bases and V by 0 bases; bases with no gene match: 4. CDR3 length: 16 amino acids. Germline V gene lookup returns CDR1 LNHDA and CDR2 SQIVND (reference sequence). The CDR3 region has the DNA TGTGCCAGTAGTATAGATATACTAGCGCCCTACAATGAGCAGTTCTTC. Its translation: CASSIDILAPYNEQFF.

This clonotype was seen ten or more times. The chain uses TRBV7-9 and TRBJ1-6, with D uncertain. V was shortened by 2 bases and J by 8 bases, with 13 bases between the two germline ends. CDR3 length: 15 amino acids. Germline V gene sequence: CDR1 SEHNR, CDR2 FQNEAQ (reference sequence). CDR3 amino acids: CASSLFSPGDSPLHF. The DNA for the CDR3 is TGTGCCAGCAGCTTATTCTCCCCCGGGGATTCACCCCTCCACTTT.

This clonotype was detected only a few times. The chain joins TRBV30 to TRBJ1-1, with 8 bases that match TRBD1. Germline values: CDR1 GTSNPN, CDR2 SVGIG (reference sequence). The CDR3 has 12 amino acids. The J segment lost 1 base and the V segment lost 5 bases, leaving 0 bases of the junction unmatched. This chain's CDR3 is CAWGQGNTEAFF. In DNA, the CDR3 is TGTGCCTGGGGACAGGGGAACACTGAAGCTTTCTTT.

This clonotype was detected a few times. The rearrangement uses TRBV7-8 and TRBJ2-7; a weak D match, TRBD2 (6 bases). This CDR3 contains 15 residues. CDR1 is SGHVS, CDR2 FQNEAQ, per germline. The germline V and J ends were trimmed by 3 bases and 3 bases, with 15 bases remaining between them. The CDR3 coding sequence is TGTGCCAGCAGCTTGGGAGGCGAGGCTTTCTACGAGCAGTACTTC. Its protein is CASSLGGEAFYEQYF.

This clonotype was seen ten or more times. The V and J genes are TRBV3-1 and TRBJ2-1, with TRBD2 identical over 10 bases. V shed 3 bases, J shed 5 bases, and the junction held 4 bases outside the gene matches. Germline CDR1 is LGHDT and CDR2 is YNNKEL (reference sequence). CDR3 length: 15 amino acids. CDR3 sequence reads: CASSQRLAGHNEQFF. The CDR3 region has the DNA TGTGCCAGCAGCCAGAGACTAGCGGGCCACAATGAGCAGTTCTTC.

This clonotype has more than one count but fewer than ten. The chain uses TRBV6-5 and TRBJ2-5; TRBD2 aligns across 7 bases. This CDR3 spans 14 amino acids. Trimming at V came to 10 bases and at J to 1 base, leaving 9 bases not matched to a gene. The germline gives CDR1 MNHEY, CDR2 SVGAGI. The CDR3 nucleotides read TGTGCCACCGCGGGTACGGGGGGCCAAGAGACCCAGTACTTC. This gives the protein CATAGTGGQETQYF.

The rearrangement uses TRBV6-6 and TRBJ2-1, with 8 bases aligning to TRBD1. With V trimmed by 6 bases and J by 7 bases, 8 bases remained unmatched. The CDR3 contains 14 residues. The germline CDR1 and CDR2 sequences are MNHNY and SVGAGI (reference sequence). CDR3 loop: CASRTGTGGNEQFF. CDR3 DNA: TGTGCCAGCAGGACCGGGACAGGAGGGAATGAGCAGTTCTTC.

The V and J genes are TRBV29-1 and TRBJ2-3; D might be TRBD1 or TRBD2, each matching 5 bases. This CDR3 is built from 13 residues. V gave up 7 bases and J gave up 0 bases, with 11 bases separating them. Per the germline V gene, CDR1 is SQVTM and CDR2 is ANQGSEA. The CDR3 region has the DNA TGCAGCGGGGGGACCTTCAGCACAGATACGCAGTATTTT. Translation gives CSGGTFSTDTQYF.

J is TRBJ1-2 and V is TRBV20-1, with 8 bases lining up with TRBD1. Germline V gives CDR1 DFQATT, CDR2 SNEGSKA (reference sequence). The length of the CDR3 is 12 residues. Trimming at V came to 6 bases and at J to 3 bases, leaving 3 bases not matched to a gene. CDR3 DNA sequence: TGCAGTGCGACACAGGGGGACTATGGCTACACCTTC. Translation gives CSATQGDYGYTF.

CDR3 loop: CASSLATDYKAFF. The CDR3 DNA reads as TGTGCCAGCAGCTTGGCGACGGATTATAAAGCTTTCTTT. This chain links TRBV5-6 with TRBJ1-1; D is unresolved. V dropped 0 bases and J dropped 9 bases, with 12 bases sitting between them. This CDR3 region has 13 residues. Germline V gives CDR1 SGHDT, CDR2 YYEEEE.

This clonotype was counted at least ten times. The chain employs TRBV18 and TRBJ1-4; 9 positions match TRBD1. Trimming took 1 base from V and 8 from J; bases not matched to a gene: 2. Germline loops: CDR1 KGHSH, CDR2 LQKENI. This CDR3 comprises 14 residues. The CDR3 DNA follows: TGTGCCAGCTCACCACGCGGGACAGGGGAAAAACTGTTTTTT. Translating it yields CASSPRGTGEKLFF.

Comment on this clonotype: Possible read error: a much larger clone is one base away. The V and J genes are TRBV6-6 and TRBJ2-3; D possibly corresponds to TRBD2 (6 bases). The CDR3 has 15 residues. CDR1 is MNHNY, CDR2 SVGAGI, per germline (reference sequence). CDR3 residues: CACSDSGTSTDTQYF. CDR3 bases: TGTGCCTGCAGCGATAGCGGAACTAGCACAGATACGCAGTATTTT.

The sample holds a few counts of this clonotype. This chain joins TRBV10-3 and TRBJ2-5; the D gene is possibly TRBD2 (5 bases). With 6 bases removed from V and 2 bases from J, the gap between germline ends came to 13 bases. The germline CDR1 and CDR2 sequences are ENHRY and SYGVKD. The CDR3 is 14 residues long. DNA for the CDR3: TGTGCCATCAGCCTCAACCGGGATCAAGAGACCCAGTACTTC. Translating gives CAISLNRDQETQYF.

Many counts were recorded for this clonotype. The chain joins TRBV11-2 to TRBJ1-1; D call uncertain. The CDR3 runs to 15 residues. Germline assignment: CDR1 SGHAT and CDR2 FQNNGV. V lost 0 bases and J 2 bases, leaving 10 bases between the germline ends. The CDR3 loop is CASSLELAANTEAFF. The CDR3 DNA reads as TGTGCCAGCAGCTTAGAGTTGGCAGCCAACACTGAAGCTTTCTTT.

The CDR3 DNA reads as TGTGCCAGCAGCTTAGCGCGAGTCAGGGGGCCTGGAAACACCATATATTTT. It codes for CASSLARVRGPGNTIYF. This chain joins TRBV7-9 and TRBJ1-3; 8 bases are shared with TRBD1. Germline V gene sequence: CDR1 SEHNR, CDR2 FQNEAQ (reference sequence). This CDR3 has 17 amino acids. J lost 2 bases, V lost 0 bases, and 6 bases had no gene match.

The chain recombines TRBV29-1 with TRBJ2-1; the D gene is possibly TRBD1 (6 bases). Germline CDR1 and CDR2: SQVTM and ANQGSEA. This CDR3 is built from 15 residues. The V and J ends lost 4 bases and 6 bases respectively, with 19 bases between them. In nucleotides, the CDR3 is TGCAGCGTTGTATACAGGGCGACGGTTTTCAATGAGCAGTTCTTC. Translated: CSVVYRATVFNEQFF.

As to this clonotype: At one boundary the junction diverges from the germline segment, which might be a read error. The gene calls are TRBV7-9 and TRBJ1-2; TRBD1 aligns across 10 bases. Germline-derived CDR1 and CDR2 are SEHNR and FQNEAQ (reference sequence). The CDR3 is 15 residues long. Here the CDR3 DNA reads TGTGCCAGCAGCTTAGGGGACAGGGGAAGGTATGGCCACACCTTC. It yields the protein CASSLGDRGRYGHTF.

This clonotype was recorded at least ten times. The V call is TRBV5-1, the J call TRBJ2-2; D is unclear. Germline V gene sequence: CDR1 SGHRS, CDR2 YFSETQ. The V and J ends lost 0 bases and 2 bases respectively, with 5 bases between them. This CDR3 is 14 amino acids long. CDR3 coding DNA: TGCGCCAGCAGCTTGGTTCGAAACACCGGGGAGCTGTTTTTT. Encoded protein: CASSLVRNTGELFF.

The chain joins TRBV3-1 to TRBJ2-7, with 7 bases identical to TRBD1. V was pared by 4 bases and J by 6 bases, with 12 bases of the junction left unmatched. The CDR3 has 15 amino acids. Germline V gene lookup returns CDR1 LGHDT and CDR2 YNNKEL (reference sequence). The CDR3 DNA is TGTGCCAGCAGCCGTTCCGGGACAGAAGGCCGCGAGCAGTACTTC. This translates into CASSRSGTEGREQYF.

This clonotype was seen only a few times. The CDR3 nucleotides read TGCAGTGCTCAACGGGCTAATGAGCAGTTCTTC. It yields the protein CSAQRANEQFF. The J gene is TRBJ2-1, the V gene TRBV20-1; no clear D. From germline, CDR1 is DFQATT and CDR2 SNEGSKA (reference sequence). This CDR3 has 11 amino acids. V lost 5 bases, J lost 7 bases, and 9 bases lay in between.